Below, 22 T cell receptor beta chains from the same sample are listed, as sequenced in a study of blood T cell repertoires in COVID-19. Sequenced by immunoSEQ multiplex PCR; TCRdb stores in-frame clones only, minus some. Counted here are about 92,000 clones, approximately 90% occurring once; the ten biggest clones make up around 16%. Material: peripheral blood. These receptors were taken from a woman aged 55 to 70 with COVID-19, enrolled during active disease.

This chain joins TRBV4-2 and TRBJ1-6; no clear D gene. Trimming took off 2 bases at V and 7 bases at J, with 3 bases between the two ends. CDR1 is LGHNA, CDR2 YNFKEQ, per germline. This CDR3 contains 12 residues. CDR3 nucleotide sequence: TGTGCCAGCAGCCAACAAAATTCACCCCTCCACTTT. Translating gives CASSQQNSPLHF.

The CDR3 DNA reads as TGTGCCAGCAGCTTCGGGACAGGGTGGGGTAACTATGGCTACACCTTC. It encodes CASSFGTGWGNYGYTF. V is TRBV7-8 and J is TRBJ1-2; 9 positions agree with TRBD1. Germline V gene data show CDR1 as SGHVS and CDR2 as FQNEAQ. The CDR3 extends over 16 amino acids. Trimming took 3 bases from V and 1 from J; bases not matched to a gene: 6.

The V and J genes are TRBV28 and TRBJ2-5, with 9 positions matching TRBD1. J lost 5 bases, V lost 7 bases, and 8 bases had no gene match. This CDR3 region has 14 residues. The germline V gene has CDR1 MDHEN and CDR2 SYDVKM. Here the CDR3 DNA reads TGTGCCAGCAACCGAGGGACAGGGTTTGAGACCCAGTACTTC. As protein: CASNRGTGFETQYF. Supplemented by reference TRBV28 and TRBJ2-5, the full variable domain reads DVKVTQSSRYLVKRTGEKVFLECVQDMDHENMFWYRQDPGLGLRLIYFSYDVKMKEKGDIPEGYSVSREKKERFSLILESASTNQTSMYLCASNRGTGFETQYFGPGTRLLVL.

J is TRBJ2-3 and V is TRBV5-5; 8 bases align to TRBD1. This CDR3 comprises 14 residues. Germline values: CDR1 SGHKS, CDR2 YYEKEE (reference sequence). J lost 0 bases, V lost 5 bases, and 2 bases had no gene match. CDR3 sequence reads: CASRTGGSTDTQYF. The CDR3 region has the DNA TGTGCCAGCAGAACAGGGGGGAGCACAGATACGCAGTATTTT.

V usage is TRBV5-6 and J usage is TRBJ2-7; maybe TRBD1 (5 bases). CDR1 and CDR2 (germline): SGHDT, YYEEEE. This CDR3 region has 14 residues. V dropped 1 base and J dropped 2 bases, with 10 bases sitting between them. The CDR3 sequence: CASSLLTGAYEQYF. CDR3 coding DNA: TGTGCCAGCAGCTTGCTAACAGGAGCCTACGAGCAGTACTTC.

The rearrangement links TRBV6-5 to TRBJ2-2; TRBD1 aligns across 8 bases. CDR3 length: 15 amino acids. CDR1 and CDR2 from the germline V gene are MNHEY and SVGAGI. The junction had 5 bases not matched to a gene; V was cut back by 6 bases and J by 2 bases. CDR3 coding DNA: TGTGCCAGCAGGTTCCAGGGGGCTAACACCGGGGAGCTGTTTTTT. This codes for CASRFQGANTGELFF.

The chain carries TRBV27 and TRBJ2-1, with 8 bases that match TRBD1. The V segment lost 5 bases and the J segment 6 bases; nucleotides outside the gene matches: 6. The CDR3 is 14 amino acids. Per the germline V gene, CDR1 is MNHEY and CDR2 is SMNVEV (reference sequence). The CDR3 loop is CASSLRGRSNEQFF. CDR3 sequence (DNA): TGTGCCAGCAGTCTCAGGGGGCGGTCCAATGAGCAGTTCTTC.

V gene TRBV7-2 combines with J gene TRBJ2-1; 11 positions match TRBD2. Germline V gives CDR1 SGHTA, CDR2 FQGNSA. The CDR3 is made up of 16 amino acids. J was trimmed by 10 bases and V by 1 base; bases with no gene match: 9. Here the CDR3 DNA reads TGTGCCAGCAGCTTAGAAACGGTTAGCGGGGGGGCCGAGCAGTTCTTC. It yields the protein CASSLETVSGGAEQFF.

The J gene is TRBJ2-7, the V gene TRBV6-9, with a weak D call TRBD2 (6 bases). The germline gives CDR1 MNHGY, CDR2 SVAAGI. V shed 3 bases and J shed 3 bases, with 12 bases lying between them. This CDR3 is 14 amino acids long. In nucleotides, the CDR3 is TGTGCCAGCAGTTACTTAGGAGGGGACTACGAGCAGTACTTC. Protein sequence: CASSYLGGDYEQYF.

The rearrangement joins TRBV18 to TRBJ1-3; possibly TRBD1 for D (6 bases). This CDR3 is 16 amino acids long. The V end lost 1 base, the J end lost 0 bases, and 10 bases lay between the germline ends. Germline CDR1 and CDR2: KGHSH and LQKENI. For the CDR3, the DNA is TGTGCCAGCTCACCACGGGCACAGGGCTCTGGAAACACCATATATTTT. It translates to CASSPRAQGSGNTIYF.

This sequence joins TRBV11-3 and TRBJ2-7, with TRBD1 identical over 8 bases. CDR3 size: 14 residues. The trim removed 3 bases at V and 7 bases at J, leaving 8 bases unmatched. From germline, CDR1 is SGHNT and CDR2 YENEEA. The DNA for the CDR3 is TGTGCCAGCAGCTTCGGGCAGGGGGCTCAAGAGCAGTACTTC. It encodes CASSFGQGAQEQYF. Variable domain in full (rest from reference TRBV11-3 and TRBJ2-7): EAGVVQSPRYKIIEKKQPVAFWCNPISGHNTLYWYLQNLGQGPELLIRYENEEAVDDSQLPKDRFSAERLKGVDSTLKIQPAELGDSAVYLCASSFGQGAQEQYFGPGTRLTVT.

This sequence joins TRBV28 and TRBJ2-7; 7 nucleotides match TRBD2. The germline V gene has CDR1 MDHEN and CDR2 SYDVKM. Germline trimming cut 7 bases from V and 2 bases from J; bases unmatched to any gene: 11. The CDR3 contains 15 residues. Here the CDR3 DNA reads TGTGCCAGCACCGGGGGAGGGACGGGGACCTACGAGCAGTACTTC. This translates into CASTGGGTGTYEQYF.

V and J are TRBV30 and TRBJ1-2; D may be TRBD1 (5 bases). Deletions cut 3 bases from V and 6 bases from J, with 11 bases between. There are 12 residues in the CDR3. Germline V CDR1 and CDR2: GTSNPN, SVGIG (reference sequence). The CDR3 sequence: CAWSGGSDGYTF. The CDR3 region has the DNA TGTGCCTGGAGCGGGGGGTCCGATGGCTACACCTTC.

This clone was found a few times. V and J are TRBV19 and TRBJ1-2, with unresolved D. The CDR3 has 15 residues. Germline V gene lookup returns CDR1 LNHDA and CDR2 SQIVND (reference sequence). V lost 3 bases to trimming and J lost 1 base, with 12 bases between them. The CDR3 protein is CASSIGQPLNYGYTF. The DNA for the CDR3 is TGTGCCAGTAGTATTGGGCAACCTCTTAACTATGGCTACACCTTC.

This chain connects TRBV7-8 to TRBJ2-7, with 9 bases that match TRBD2. The CDR3 is 16 amino acids. J gave up 2 bases and V 5 bases, and 10 bases lay outside the gene matches. The germline V gene has CDR1 SGHVS and CDR2 FQNEAQ. The chain's CDR3 is CASSKGIAGAAYEQYF. CDR3 DNA: TGTGCCAGCAGCAAGGGGATAGCGGGGGCTGCCTACGAGCAGTACTTC.

The rearrangement links TRBV6-5 to TRBJ1-1, with 8 positions matching TRBD1. Germline loops: CDR1 MNHEY, CDR2 SVGAGI. This CDR3 is 16 amino acids long. With 3 bases clipped from V and 6 bases from J, the junction kept 12 bases outside the gene matches. The DNA for the CDR3 is TGTGCCAGCAGTTATGGCAGGGGGCCGACCAGGCCTGAAGCTTTCTTT. It encodes CASSYGRGPTRPEAFF.

V gene TRBV7-6 combines with J gene TRBJ2-7; 7 positions agree with TRBD1. The length of the CDR3 is 18 residues. V dropped 1 base and J dropped 0; count of bases not matched to a gene: 12. The germline V gene has CDR1 SGHVS and CDR2 FNYEAQ. This chain's CDR3 is CASSLGDRVGVSSYEQYF. The CDR3 DNA follows: TGTGCCAGCAGCTTAGGTGACAGGGTGGGAGTAAGCTCCTACGAGCAGTACTTC. Together with reference TRBV7-6 and TRBJ2-7, the CDR3 gives the full variable domain: GAGVSQSPRYKVTKRGQDVALRCDPISGHVSLYWYRQALGQGPEFLTYFNYEAQQDKSGLPNDRFSAERPEGSISTLTIQRTEQRDSAMYRCASSLGDRVGVSSYEQYFGPGTRLTVT.

The chain employs TRBV7-9 and TRBJ1-5; D may be TRBD1 (6 bases). The germline V and J ends were trimmed by 5 bases and 0 bases, with 20 bases remaining between them. There are 18 residues in the CDR3. Germline CDR1 reads SEHNR; CDR2 reads FQNEAQ (reference sequence). The CDR3 reads CASSPPRRTVYSNQPQHF. In DNA form, the CDR3 reads TGTGCCAGCAGCCCGCCCCGTCGGACAGTTTATAGCAATCAGCCCCAGCATTTT.

The chain couples TRBV21-1 to TRBJ2-1; the D call TRBD1 from the table was never checked on the DNA. TRBV21-1 is tagged as a pseudogene. CDR3 length equals 17 residues. This CDR3 is CASSKWTGVGSYNEQFF. The CDR3 region has the DNA TGTGCCAGCAGCAAATGGACAGGGGTAGGCTCCTACAATGAGCAGTTCTTC.

V and J are TRBV20-1 and TRBJ1-1; 8 bases agree with TRBD1. The length of the CDR3 is 13 residues. CDR1 is DFQATT and CDR2 is SNEGSKA in the germline V gene (reference sequence). After removal of 6 bases from V and 4 bases from J, the junction contained 7 bases not matched to a gene. As DNA, the CDR3 is TGCAGTGCAAGTACCGACAGGGGCACTGAAGCTTTCTTT. Encoded protein: CSASTDRGTEAFF.

As for this clone: This specimen includes other DNA sequences encoding the same CDR3. This sequence joins TRBV6-1 and TRBJ1-1; no definite D call. Looked up from germline, CDR1 is MNHNS and CDR2 is SASEGT. Trimming removed 0 bases from V and 1 base from J, with 3 bases in between. The CDR3 is made up of 13 amino acids. The CDR3 DNA is TGTGCCAGCAGTGAAGCTCAGAACACTGAAGCTTTCTTT. This codes for CASSEAQNTEAFF.

This clone showed up just once. The CDR3 DNA is TGTGCCAGCGGCGGTTACTCACCCCTCCACTTT. Protein sequence: CASGGYSPLHF. The gene calls are TRBV3-1 (or the pseudogene TRBV3-2) and TRBJ1-6; D unclear. Between the trimmed V and J ends, which lost 8 bases and 10 bases, there was a span of 9 bases. This CDR3 region has 11 residues. Germline values: CDR1 LGHDT, CDR2 YNNKEL (reference sequence).